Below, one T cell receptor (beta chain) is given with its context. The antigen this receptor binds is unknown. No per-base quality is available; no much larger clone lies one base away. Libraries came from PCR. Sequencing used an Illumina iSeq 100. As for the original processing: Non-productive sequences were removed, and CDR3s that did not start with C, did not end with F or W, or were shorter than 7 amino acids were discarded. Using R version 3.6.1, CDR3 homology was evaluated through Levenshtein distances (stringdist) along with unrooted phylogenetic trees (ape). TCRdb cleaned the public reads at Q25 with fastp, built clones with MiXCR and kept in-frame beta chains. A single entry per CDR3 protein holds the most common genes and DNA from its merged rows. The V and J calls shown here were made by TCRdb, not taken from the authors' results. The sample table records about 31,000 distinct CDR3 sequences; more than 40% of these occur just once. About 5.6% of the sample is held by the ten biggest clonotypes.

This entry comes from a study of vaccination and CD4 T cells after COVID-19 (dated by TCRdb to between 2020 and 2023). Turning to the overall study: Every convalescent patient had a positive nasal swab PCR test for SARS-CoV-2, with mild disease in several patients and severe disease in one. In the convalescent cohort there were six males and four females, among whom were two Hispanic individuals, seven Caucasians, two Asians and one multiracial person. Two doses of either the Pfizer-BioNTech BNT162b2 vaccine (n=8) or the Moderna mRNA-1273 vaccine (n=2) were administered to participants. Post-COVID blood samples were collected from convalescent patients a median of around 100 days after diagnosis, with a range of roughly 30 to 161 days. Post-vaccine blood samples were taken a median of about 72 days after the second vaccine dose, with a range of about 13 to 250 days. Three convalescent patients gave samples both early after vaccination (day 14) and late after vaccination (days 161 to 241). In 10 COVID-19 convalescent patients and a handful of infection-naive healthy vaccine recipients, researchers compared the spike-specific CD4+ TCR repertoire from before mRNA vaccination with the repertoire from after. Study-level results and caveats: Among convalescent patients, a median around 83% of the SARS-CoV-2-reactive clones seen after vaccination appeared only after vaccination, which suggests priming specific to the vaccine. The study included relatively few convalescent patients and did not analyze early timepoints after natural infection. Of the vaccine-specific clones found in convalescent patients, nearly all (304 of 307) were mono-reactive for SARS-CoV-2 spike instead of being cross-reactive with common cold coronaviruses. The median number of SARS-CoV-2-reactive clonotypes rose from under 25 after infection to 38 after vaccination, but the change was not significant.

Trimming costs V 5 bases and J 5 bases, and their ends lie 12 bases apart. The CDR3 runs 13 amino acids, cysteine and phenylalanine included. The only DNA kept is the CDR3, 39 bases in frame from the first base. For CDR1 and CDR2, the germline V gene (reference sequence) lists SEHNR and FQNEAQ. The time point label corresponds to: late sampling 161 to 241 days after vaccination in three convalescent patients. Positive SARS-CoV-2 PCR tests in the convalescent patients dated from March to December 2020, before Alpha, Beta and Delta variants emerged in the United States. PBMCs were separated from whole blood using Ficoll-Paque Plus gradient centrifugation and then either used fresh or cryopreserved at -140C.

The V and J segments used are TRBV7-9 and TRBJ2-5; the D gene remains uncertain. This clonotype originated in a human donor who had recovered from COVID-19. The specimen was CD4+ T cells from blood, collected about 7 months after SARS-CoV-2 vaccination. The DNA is TGTGCCAGCAGCCCGGACCGAGTGGAGACCCAGTACTTC. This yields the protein CASSPDRVETQYF.